Below, 13 T cell receptor beta chains from the same sample are listed, as sequenced in a study of cytomegalovirus exposure and HLA in healthy donors. It was with 60 Vbeta and 13 Jbeta primers that the PCR ran. Assay: immunoSEQ multiplex PCR; the TCRdb copy retains only in-frame clones and omits some. The sample gives around 180,000 clones, around 80% of which show up once; about 1.4% is in the top ten. The sample was PBMCs. All receptors come from a woman aged 30 to 39 in good health and CMV-seropositive.

The chain couples TRBV5-5 to TRBJ2-3; no reliable D call. This CDR3 spans 15 amino acids. Germline CDR1 SGHKS, CDR2 YYEKEE (reference sequence). V was shortened by 1 base and J by 0 bases, with 9 bases between the two germline ends. The CDR3 sequence is CASSLLADSTDTQYF. DNA for the CDR3: TGTGCCAGCAGCTTGTTGGCGGATAGCACAGATACGCAGTATTTT.

The chain couples TRBV12-5 to TRBJ2-7, with 11 bases identical to TRBD1. This CDR3 region has 15 residues. Losses at the gene ends were 4 bases for V and 4 bases for J; bases not matched to a gene: 6. Germline lookup yields CDR1 LGHNT and CDR2 FRNRAP. The CDR3 DNA is TGTGCTAGTGGTTCCGGACAGGGGGCACTTTACGAGCAGTACTTC. This translates into CASGSGQGALYEQYF.

The chain couples TRBV12-5 to TRBJ2-7; 11 bases line up with TRBD2. The CDR3 is 15 residues long. The V gene's germline CDR1 is LGHNT and CDR2 FRNRAP. The ends lost 0 bases at V and 6 bases at J; junction bases unmatched: 4. The CDR3, as DNA: TGTGCTAGTGGTTTGGTGGTAGCGGGAGGGTCCGAGCAGTACTTC. It codes for CASGLVVAGGSEQYF.

This clone was seen more than once but under ten times. The chain has TRBV5-1 and TRBJ1-1, with D perhaps matching TRBD1 (5 bases). Germline CDR1 reads SGHRS; CDR2 reads YFSETQ. V lost 4 bases, J lost 4 bases, and 20 bases lay in between. This CDR3 is built from 16 residues. The CDR3 DNA reads as TGCGCCAGCAGCCCGGTGGAAGGGGTCCCCGCCACTGAAGCTTTCTTT. Protein product: CASSPVEGVPATEAFF.

The chain recombines TRBV18 with TRBJ1-1, with D possibly matching TRBD1 (5 bases). Germline V gene lookup returns CDR1 KGHSH and CDR2 LQKENI. This CDR3 is 15 amino acids long. The ends were cut back, 4 bases at V and 4 bases at J, with 16 bases in the middle. CDR3 protein: CASSLQSGEITEAFF. CDR3 sequence (DNA): TGTGCCAGCTCACTCCAATCGGGGGAGATCACTGAAGCTTTCTTT.

V is TRBV15 and J is TRBJ1-1; a possible D gene is TRBD1 (6 bases). The V gene's germline CDR1 is LNHNV and CDR2 YYDKDF (reference sequence). Trimming removed 0 bases from V and 3 bases from J, with 14 bases in between. CDR3 length equals 16 residues. DNA of the CDR3: TGTGCCACCAGCAGAGAAAATACCGGGACACACACTGAAGCTTTCTTT. It encodes CATSRENTGTHTEAFF. Combining the CDR3 with reference TRBV15 and TRBJ1-1 gives the whole variable domain DAMVIQNPRYQVTQFGKPVTLSCSQTLNHNVMYWYQQKSSQAPKLLFHYYDKDFNNEADTPDNFQSRRPNTSFCFLDIRSPGLGDTAMYLCATSRENTGTHTEAFFGQGTRLTVV.

The chain joins TRBV28 to TRBJ2-4; TRBD2 matches at 11 bases. Germline V gene data show CDR1 as MDHEN and CDR2 as SYDVKM. Germline trimming cut 6 bases from V and 7 bases from J; bases unmatched to any gene: 5. The CDR3 has 14 residues. The CDR3 loop reads CASSPLAGGNIQYF. The CDR3 DNA follows: TGTGCCAGCAGCCCCTTAGCGGGGGGGAACATTCAGTACTTC.

The chain is built from TRBV7-8 and TRBJ1-5, with D perhaps matching TRBD1 (5 bases). CDR3 size: 16 residues. Trimming shortened V by 0 bases and J by 2 bases, and 11 bases separated the two germline ends. Germline-derived CDR1 and CDR2 are SGHVS and FQNEAQ. The CDR3 DNA sequence: TGTGCCAGCAGCTTAGCGGAGGGGACCGGCAATCAGCCCCAGCATTTT. It specifies CASSLAEGTGNQPQHF.

The CDR3 DNA sequence: TGTGCCAGCAGACTAAGGGAGTCCGGGGAGCTGTTTTTT. This sequence encodes CASRLRESGELFF. This chain links TRBV5-4 with TRBJ2-2; D is possibly TRBD2 (5 bases). Germline V gene data show CDR1 as SGHNT and CDR2 as YYREEE (reference sequence). V was trimmed by 5 bases and J by 6 bases, leaving 11 bases between them. CDR3 length: 13 amino acids.

V is TRBV11-3 and J is TRBJ2-1, with 7 nucleotides matching TRBD2. The CDR3 runs 14 residues. From germline, CDR1 is SGHNT and CDR2 YENEEA. V was pared by 5 bases and J by 0 bases, with 1 base of the junction left unmatched. The CDR3 DNA reads TGTGCCAGCAGCCCGGGAGGCTCCTACAATGAGCAGTTCTTC. Its protein is CASSPGGSYNEQFF.

The chain combines TRBV7-6 with TRBJ2-1; tentative D call: TRBD2 (5 bases). V lost 8 bases to trimming and J lost 6 bases, with 14 bases between them. The V gene's germline CDR1 is SGHVS and CDR2 FNYEAQ. CDR3 length equals 13 residues. The CDR3 DNA follows: TGTGCCAGCTCTCGGCTAGCCGCCAATGAGCAGTTCTTC. It encodes CASSRLAANEQFF.

This clone was seen once. The rearrangement joins TRBV10-3 to TRBJ2-3, with TRBD2 identical over 14 bases. The CDR3 length is 18 residues. Germline CDR1 is ENHRY and CDR2 is SYGVKD. Trimming took 7 bases from V and 1 from J; bases not matched to a gene: 10. The CDR3 DNA reads as TGTGCCATCACCCGGACTAGCGGGAGGACCGGTGGCACAGATACGCAGTATTTT. Amino acids: CAITRTSGRTGGTDTQYF.

This clone appeared a single time. The gene calls are TRBV28 and TRBJ1-2; 7 bases are a match to TRBD1. This CDR3 has 15 residues. CDR1 MDHEN and CDR2 SYDVKM come from the germline V gene. Trimming took 1 base from V and 6 from J; bases not matched to a gene: 8. The DNA of the CDR3 is TGTGCCAGCAGTTTATCGGCAGGGGGAATGGATGGCTACACCTTC. Protein: CASSLSAGGMDGYTF.